The clone carrying this T cell receptor (beta chain) was counted a single time. Using a J-beta primer mix together with a sample-barcoded 5' primer, a second PCR was run for roughly 7 to 11 cycles. TCRdb processed the 5' RACE reads anew with MiXCR; each CDR3 protein has one entry. The data show 1.6 million or so distinct CDR3 sequences, 34% seen once. These data originate in a study of blood T cells in healthy people across ages. The CDR3 has 13 residues. V lost 4 bases to trimming and J lost 4 bases, with 13 bases between them. Germline CDR1 SQVTM, CDR2 ANQGSEA. Sequencing was done on a sample of blood. This chain uses TRBV29-1 with TRBJ1-1, with unresolved D. This sequence was found in a young woman in good health. The DNA for the CDR3 is TGCAGCGTTGCAGCGACTGCCGGCACTGAAGCTTTCTTT. Translation: CSVAATAGTEAFF.